These 22 T cell receptor beta chains originate from one sample sequenced in a study of cytomegalovirus exposure and HLA in healthy donors. The assay was immunoSEQ multiplex PCR, and TCRdb's table has in-frame clones only and misses some. The data contain 65,000 or so clones, 94% of them seen just once; the ten biggest clones take up 4.4%. The sample was PBMCs. These receptors were taken from a man between 18 and 35 years old in good health and CMV-seropositive.

This clone appeared a single time. This sequence joins TRBV7-9 and TRBJ1-2; tentatively, D is TRBD1 (6 bases). Germline CDR1 reads SEHNR; CDR2 reads FQNEAQ (reference sequence). The V and J ends lost 4 bases and 10 bases respectively, with 28 bases between them. The CDR3 consists of 17 residues. DNA of the CDR3: TGTGCCAGCAGCTCGACAGGAGGTTGGGGCCCTAACCCCCCCTACACCTTC. It codes for CASSSTGGWGPNPPYTF.

V is TRBV19 and J is TRBJ2-2; possibly TRBD2 for D (6 bases). The CDR3 is made up of 15 amino acids. Per germline, CDR1 LNHDA and CDR2 SQIVND (reference sequence). Trimming removed 11 bases from V and 1 base from J, with 17 bases in between. CDR3 in amino acids: CASRPQEGNTGELFF. The CDR3 bases are TGTGCCTCACGACCGCAGGAGGGGAACACCGGGGAGCTGTTTTTT.

This chain joins TRBV30 and TRBJ2-2, with D hard to call. This CDR3 is built from 17 residues. Germline-derived CDR1 and CDR2 are GTSNPN and SVGIG (reference sequence). V was cut by 1 base and J by 4 bases, with 19 bases left in between. The CDR3 loop reads CAWSDIIISSITGELFF. In DNA form, the CDR3 reads TGTGCCTGGAGTGACATCATCATCTCCTCGATCACCGGGGAGCTGTTTTTT.

The chain employs TRBV30 and TRBJ2-2; the D is unclear. V was trimmed by 5 bases and J by 3 bases, leaving 10 bases between them. The CDR3 consists of 13 residues. Germline V CDR1 and CDR2: GTSNPN, SVGIG (reference sequence). The CDR3 coding sequence is TGTGCCTGGCGCGGATCTTACACCGGGGAGCTGTTTTTT. It encodes CAWRGSYTGELFF.

This chain connects TRBV27 to TRBJ2-1; TRBD2 aligns across 8 bases. Germline-derived CDR1 and CDR2 are MNHEY and SMNVEV (reference sequence). The CDR3 is 15 amino acids. The junction had 8 bases not matched to a gene; V was cut back by 6 bases and J by 4 bases. The CDR3 DNA is TGTGCCAGCAGCCCCAGCGGGGGCGGGTACAATGAGCAGTTCTTC. Protein sequence: CASSPSGGGYNEQFF.

The chain recombines TRBV7-9 with TRBJ1-1, with D possibly being TRBD1 (6 bases). The CDR3 contains 13 residues. V shed 3 bases and J shed 1 base, with 6 bases lying between them. Germline values: CDR1 SEHNR, CDR2 FQNEAQ (reference sequence). CDR3 sequence reads: CASSLDRNTEAFF. DNA of the CDR3: TGTGCCAGCAGCTTGGACAGGAACACTGAAGCTTTCTTT.

The V gene is TRBV11-2, the J gene TRBJ2-2, with 12 bases matching TRBD1. With V trimmed by 5 bases and J by 1 base, 8 bases remained unmatched. The CDR3 contains 18 residues. Germline values: CDR1 SGHAT, CDR2 FQNNGV. CDR3 nucleotide sequence: TGTGCCAGCAGCGGGACAGGGGGCGGCCATAGGAACACCGGGGAGCTGTTTTTT. Translation: CASSGTGGGHRNTGELFF.

J is TRBJ2-6 and V is TRBV28; D might be TRBD1 (5 bases). CDR1 MDHEN and CDR2 SYDVKM come from the germline V gene. The V end was cut by 3 bases, the J end by 0 bases, with 12 bases between. The CDR3 length is 17 residues. The CDR3 DNA sequence: TGTGCCAGCAGTTTGGGGCGAACCATCTCTGGGGCCAACGTCCTGACTTTC. Encoded protein: CASSLGRTISGANVLTF.

This chain's CDR3 is CASSIKSDSPTYEQYF. The CDR3, as DNA: TGTGCCAGTAGTATTAAATCAGACAGTCCCACCTACGAGCAGTACTTC. The chain is built from TRBV19 and TRBJ2-7; D perhaps matches TRBD1 (5 bases). Germline values: CDR1 LNHDA, CDR2 SQIVND (reference sequence). This CDR3 has 16 residues. Trimming pared 3 bases from V and 2 bases from J, leaving 17 bases between.

For the CDR3, the DNA is TGTGCCATCAGAGAGGAGCGTGAGCAGTTCTTC. This codes for CAIREEREQFF. This chain links TRBV10-3 with TRBJ2-1, with D uncertain. The CDR3 extends over 11 amino acids. Germline loops: CDR1 ENHRY, CDR2 SYGVKD. Deletions cut 6 bases from V and 9 bases from J, with 9 bases between.

The chain carries TRBV11-3 and TRBJ2-7; 7 bases line up with TRBD1. The CDR3 covers 13 residues. V shed 8 bases and J 7 bases; nucleotides not matched to a gene: 11. Germline-derived CDR1 and CDR2 are SGHNT and YENEEA. CDR3 sequence: CASWKRGQEEQYF. CDR3 sequence (DNA): TGTGCCAGCTGGAAGAGGGGGCAGGAAGAGCAGTACTTC. Filled out from reference TRBV11-3 and TRBJ2-7, the complete variable domain reads EAGVVQSPRYKIIEKKQPVAFWCNPISGHNTLYWYLQNLGQGPELLIRYENEEAVDDSQLPKDRFSAERLKGVDSTLKIQPAELGDSAVYLCASWKRGQEEQYFGPGTRLTVT.

The sample holds a few counts of this clone. Other DNA sequences in the sample encode the same CDR3. This chain connects TRBV9 to TRBJ2-3, with 8 bases matching TRBD2. V gave up 3 bases and J gave up 4 bases; unmatched junction bases: 7. This CDR3 is built from 15 residues. The germline V gene encodes CDR1 SGDLS and CDR2 YYNGEE. The DNA of the CDR3 is TGTGCCAGCAGCGCAAATCCGGGGGGGCCAGATACGCAGTATTTT. Encoded protein: CASSANPGGPDTQYF.

This chain uses TRBV5-5 with TRBJ2-7, with D hard to call. The V gene lost 3 bases and the J gene lost 2 bases, with 3 bases spanning the gap. This CDR3 region has 11 residues. Germline CDR1 reads SGHKS; CDR2 reads YYEKEE (reference sequence). CDR3 region: CASSSPYEQYF. CDR3 sequence (DNA): TGTGCCAGCAGCTCTCCCTACGAGCAGTACTTC.

This rearrangement joins TRBV4-1 to TRBJ2-7, with TRBD2 matching over 9 bases. Trimming cost V 3 bases and J 1 base; bases outside gene matches: 13. CDR1 MGHRA and CDR2 YSYEKL come from the germline V gene. The CDR3 contains 18 residues. The CDR3 here is CASSQEFLAGDKSYEQYF. CDR3 sequence (DNA): TGCGCCAGCAGCCAGGAGTTTTTAGCGGGAGACAAATCCTACGAGCAGTACTTC.

The gene calls are TRBV19 and TRBJ1-3; D unclear. Germline CDR1 LNHDA, CDR2 SQIVND (reference sequence). The germline V and J ends were trimmed by 5 bases and 3 bases, with 14 bases remaining between them. The CDR3 length is 15 residues. The CDR3 loop is CASSPTGTGGNTIYF. As DNA, the CDR3 is TGTGCCAGTAGTCCCACCGGCACGGGTGGAAACACCATATATTTT.

This clone was detected only once. The V gene is TRBV11-2, the J gene TRBJ2-6; D may be TRBD1 (6 bases). From germline, CDR1 is SGHAT and CDR2 FQNNGV. V lost 4 bases, J lost 0 bases, and 13 bases lay in between. CDR3 length: 17 residues. The CDR3 protein is CASSWRQANSGANVLTF. The CDR3 region has the DNA TGTGCCAGCAGCTGGCGACAGGCTAACTCTGGGGCCAACGTCCTGACTTTC.

J is TRBJ1-5 and V is TRBV19; TRBD1 aligns across 7 bases. CDR1 and CDR2 (germline): LNHDA, SQIVND (reference sequence). The CDR3 totals 18 residues. The J segment lost 3 bases and the V segment lost 4 bases, leaving 15 bases of the junction unmatched. The CDR3 DNA is TGTGCCAGTAGTAAAGGTTTGAGTAGGGGGCGCCTCAATCAGCCCCAGCATTTT. As protein: CASSKGLSRGRLNQPQHF. Looking up the rest from reference TRBV19 and TRBJ1-5 gives the full variable domain: DGGITQSPKYLFRKEGQNVTLSCEQNLNHDAMYWYRQDPGQGLRLIYYSQIVNDFQKGDIAEGYSVSREKKESFPLTVTSAQKNPTAFYLCASSKGLSRGRLNQPQHFGDGTRLSIL.

A single count supports this clone. The genes are TRBV27 and TRBJ1-5; D is uncertain. V shed 7 bases and J shed 8 bases, with 6 bases lying between them. Germline loops: CDR1 MNHEY, CDR2 SMNVEV (reference sequence). The CDR3 has 10 residues. This CDR3 reads CASTQKPQHF. As DNA, the CDR3 is TGTGCCAGCACCCAGAAGCCCCAGCATTTT.

The CDR3: CASSLARLETQYF. CDR3 sequence (DNA): TGTGCCAGCAGCTTAGCGAGGTTAGAGACCCAGTACTTC. J is TRBJ2-5 and V is TRBV7-8; D is ambiguous. The CDR3 covers 13 residues. The germline V gene encodes CDR1 SGHVS and CDR2 FQNEAQ. V gave up 0 bases and J gave up 4 bases, with 6 bases separating them. Based on the CDR3 plus reference TRBV7-8 and TRBJ2-5, the full variable domain is GAGVSQSPRYKVAKRGQDVALRCDPISGHVSLFWYQQALGQGPEFLTYFQNEAQLDKSGLPSDRFFAERPEGSVSTLKIQRTQQEDSAVYLCASSLARLETQYFGPGTRLLVL.

The CDR3 DNA is TGTGCCAGTAGTATGCAGTCATCAGGTACAGATACGCAGTATTTT. Encoded protein: CASSMQSSGTDTQYF. This chain links TRBV19 with TRBJ2-3; D unclear. The CDR3 runs 15 residues. Trimming shortened V by 3 bases and J by 3 bases, and 13 bases separated the two germline ends. Germline V CDR1 and CDR2: LNHDA, SQIVND (reference sequence).

This rearrangement joins TRBV7-2 to TRBJ1-1, with D possibly matching TRBD1 (5 bases). The CDR3 sequence is 12 residues long. The V end was cut by 5 bases, the J end by 5 bases, with 9 bases between. In germline, CDR1 is SGHTA, CDR2 FQGNSA. CDR3 protein: CASSRRETEAFF. As DNA, the CDR3 is TGTGCCAGCAGCCGCAGGGAAACTGAAGCTTTCTTT.

The chain recombines TRBV4-2 with TRBJ1-1; TRBD1 agrees at 11 bases. The CDR3 has 17 amino acids. Germline assignment: CDR1 LGHNA and CDR2 YNFKEQ. The V gene end was trimmed by 2 bases and the J gene end by 1 base; junction bases not matched to a gene: 6. The CDR3 loop is CASSQRDRGVSNTEAFF. CDR3 in DNA: TGTGCCAGCAGCCAAAGGGACAGGGGGGTCTCGAACACTGAAGCTTTCTTT.